This entry describes one T cell receptor (beta chain). Sequencing used immunoSEQ multiplex PCR; TCRdb keeps in-frame clones, though not all of them. The table has 150,000 to 200,000 clones, around 83% seen once; the top ten hold less than 20%. The record originates from a study of blood T cell repertoires in COVID-19. The overall study: The cDNA or gDNA used as material had been derived from T cells, B-cell-depleted T cells, or PBMCs.

The clonotype comes from a woman between 65 and 79 years old who had recovered from COVID-19. Sequencing was performed on peripheral blood.

In nucleotides, the CDR3 is TGTGCCAGCAGCAAGGACAGAAACAATCAGCCCCAGCATTTT. Its protein is CASSKDRNNQPQHF. The chain employs TRBV21-1 and TRBJ1-5; TRBD1, the table's D call, lacks a check against the DNA. TRBV21-1 is listed as a pseudogene. The CDR3 length is 14 residues.